Presented here are 13 T cell receptor beta chains from one specimen sequenced in a study of blood T cell repertoires in COVID-19. Some clones are missing from TCRdb's copy, which holds only in-frame ones; the method was immunoSEQ multiplex PCR. The repertoire holds about 190,000 clones, with more than 85% as singletons. The specimen was peripheral blood. The receptors come from a man aged 65 to 85 with active or convalescent COVID-19.

CDR3 in DNA: TGTGCCAGCAGTCTGGCCCGATCCTACGAGCAGTACTTC. This encodes CASSLARSYEQYF. V usage is TRBV2 and J usage is TRBJ2-7; no definite D call. Trimming stripped 5 bases from V and 1 base from J, with 9 bases between. The germline V gene has CDR1 SNHLY and CDR2 FYNNEI. The CDR3 is 13 amino acids.

The chain combines TRBV19 with TRBJ1-2; no firm D call. CDR3 size: 16 residues. Germline V gives CDR1 LNHDA, CDR2 SQIVND (reference sequence). The V and J ends lost 7 bases and 0 bases respectively, with 18 bases between them. The CDR3 DNA sequence: TGTGCCAGTACCCCACGATCGGGGAACTCTAACTATGGCTACACCTTC. Translation gives CASTPRSGNSNYGYTF.

The gene calls are TRBV30 and TRBJ1-6, with TRBD1 matching over 7 bases. The CDR3 is 12 residues long. Germline CDR1 and CDR2: GTSNPN and SVGIG (reference sequence). The V and J ends lost 2 bases and 13 bases, in that order; junction bases with no gene match: 5. CDR3 region: CAWSSRTGPLHF. CDR3 DNA sequence: TGTGCCTGGAGTTCCCGGACAGGTCCCCTCCACTTT.

The chain has TRBV19 and TRBJ2-1; TRBD2 matches at 14 bases. Germline lookup yields CDR1 LNHDA and CDR2 SQIVND (reference sequence). V trimming: 3 bases; J trimming: 0 bases; junction bases outside the gene matches: 10. CDR3 length: 20 residues. CDR3 nucleotides: TGTGCCAGTAGTATGGGACTAGCGGGAGTCTCCTTTAGCTCCTACAATGAGCAGTTCTTC. This encodes CASSMGLAGVSFSSYNEQFF.

This clone was counted between two and nine times. The chain employs TRBV15 and TRBJ2-7, with 7 bases aligning to TRBD1. With V trimmed by 4 bases and J by 6 bases, 6 bases remained unmatched. Germline values: CDR1 LNHNV, CDR2 YYDKDF (reference sequence). The CDR3 covers 13 residues. The chain's CDR3 is CATSIDRVGEQYF. The CDR3 DNA reads TGTGCCACCAGCATAGACAGGGTTGGCGAGCAGTACTTC.

The J gene is TRBJ1-5, the V gene TRBV30, with D unclear. The CDR3 is made up of 12 amino acids. Between the trimmed V and J ends, which lost 3 bases and 9 bases, there was a span of 12 bases. Germline V lookup: CDR1 GTSNPN, CDR2 SVGIG (reference sequence). CDR3: CAWSGAGGPQHF. The CDR3 DNA reads as TGTGCCTGGAGCGGAGCGGGCGGGCCCCAGCATTTT.

The chain uses TRBV25-1 and TRBJ2-1, with 9 nucleotides matching TRBD1. The CDR3 totals 16 residues. From germline, CDR1 is MGHDK and CDR2 SYGVNS. Trimming at V came to 6 bases and at J to 9 bases, leaving 15 bases not matched to a gene. The CDR3 region is CASRTGGPATQLEQFF. For the CDR3, the DNA is TGTGCCAGCAGGACAGGGGGGCCCGCCACCCAACTTGAGCAGTTCTTC. Full variable domain (remainder filled in from reference TRBV25-1 and TRBJ2-1): EADIYQTPRYLVIGTGKKITLECSQTMGHDKMYWYQQDPGMELHLIHYSYGVNSTEKGDLSSESTVSRIRTEHFPLTLESARPSHTSQYLCASRTGGPATQLEQFFGPGTRLTVL.

The V call is TRBV6-2 or TRBV6-3, the J call TRBJ1-1; no clear D. CDR3 length: 16 residues. The germline V gene has CDR1 MNHEY and CDR2 SVGEGT. V dropped 3 bases and J dropped 1 base, with 15 bases sitting between them. The CDR3 DNA reads TGTGCCAGCAGTTATCTTTTTCTTCGTTCGAACACTGAAGCTTTCTTT. Protein product: CASSYLFLRSNTEAFF.

The gene calls are TRBV7-2 and TRBJ2-2, with a tentative D call TRBD2 (6 bases). Trimming left V 7 bases short and J 1 base short, with 10 bases between. The V gene's germline CDR1 is SGHTA and CDR2 FQGNSA. CDR3 length: 14 amino acids. CDR3 DNA sequence: TGTGCCAGCAAGGGGCGGGAGAACACCGGGGAGCTGTTTTTT. Translated, it gives CASKGRENTGELFF. Looking up the rest from reference TRBV7-2 and TRBJ2-2 gives the full variable domain: GAGVSQSPSNKVTEKGKDVELRCDPISGHTALYWYRQSLGQGLEFLIYFQGNSAPDKSGLPSDRFSAERTGGSVSTLTIQRTQQEDSAVYLCASKGRENTGELFFGEGSRLTVL.

Of note for this clone: Distinct nucleotide sequences in the sample also encode this CDR3. The chain links TRBV5-1 to TRBJ2-5, with 9 bases lining up with TRBD2. The V and J ends lost 4 bases and 5 bases, in that order; junction bases with no gene match: 6. Germline CDR1 is SGHRS and CDR2 is YFSETQ. The CDR3 covers 14 residues. The CDR3 DNA reads as TGCGCCAGCAGCCCCGGCCTAGCGGGGGAGACCCAGTACTTC. It specifies CASSPGLAGETQYF. The full variable domain, completed using reference TRBV5-1 and TRBJ2-5, is KAGVTQTPRYLIKTRGQQVTLSCSPISGHRSVSWYQQTPGQGLQFLFEYFSETQRNKGNFPGRFSGRQFSNSRSEMNVSTLELGDSALYLCASSPGLAGETQYFGPGTRLLVL.

This clone was detected once. The V gene is TRBV6-6, the J gene TRBJ2-3; TRBD2 matches at 10 bases. Germline assignment: CDR1 MNHNY and CDR2 SVGAGI (reference sequence). The length of the CDR3 is 16 residues. V shed 6 bases, J shed 5 bases, and the junction held 11 bases outside the gene matches. The DNA of the CDR3 is TGTGCCAGCAGACCCCGACTAGCGGGCCTGGGAGATACGCAGTATTTT. It is translated as CASRPRLAGLGDTQYF.

The rearrangement links TRBV5-4 to TRBJ1-5; tentatively, D is TRBD1 (5 bases). This CDR3 is 16 amino acids long. V was pared by 2 bases and J by 0 bases, with 12 bases between. Germline CDR1 is SGHNT and CDR2 is YYREEE (reference sequence). As DNA, the CDR3 is TGTGCCAGCAGCTTCGGGGGGACTAATAGCAATCAGCCCCAGCATTTT. This sequence encodes CASSFGGTNSNQPQHF.

This clone was seen a single time. The V and J genes are TRBV7-9 and TRBJ1-1; D uncertain. Trimming took 5 bases from V and 0 from J, leaving 13 bases between them. CDR1 is SEHNR, CDR2 FQNEAQ, per germline (reference sequence). This CDR3 has 15 amino acids. DNA of the CDR3: TGTGCCAGCAGCGACTCAACCTTGATGAACACTGAAGCTTTCTTT. Its protein is CASSDSTLMNTEAFF.